Listed here is a single TCR beta chain. What antigen it recognizes has not been identified. Base quality data are lacking; no much larger clone is found one base away. This entry belongs to a study of blood T cell repertoires in COVID-19 (dated by TCRdb to 2019 to 2021). With regard to the full study: Recovered participants in ImmuneRACE Cohort 3 were defined as having two consecutive negative NP/OP PCR tests, clearance from a healthcare professional, or resolution of symptoms. Sample metadata almost always included a de-identified subject ID, COVID-19 status, age in years and sex. The repertoires were made available in a free public database intended to serve as a resource for research on the immune response to SARS-CoV-2. Samples were obtained from the ongoing ImmuneRACE study (first 160 participants) and from approximately 1,200 subjects provided by 6 global collaborators. The prospective study material was composed of cDNA or gDNA derived from T cells, B-cell-depleted T cells, or PBMCs. Samples from collaborators originated in the United States, Italy and Spain and spanned both the acute and convalescent phases of COVID-19. The dataset comprised deeply sampled blood TCRbeta repertoires from subjects exposed to, actively infected with, or recovered from COVID-19. HLA class I and class II types, where available, came from metadata supplied by the sample provider rather than from assay-based typing. Findings and caveats that apply to the study as a whole: The quantity of clinical and demographic metadata differed by source and by participant and was supplied without curation.

Enrolling through a virtual design, the prospective study's participants ranged in age from about 18 to 89 years and lived across 20 to 25 United States geographic areas. Cohort assignment in the prospective study relied on participant-reported clinical history from a screening survey and a study questionnaire. In the prospective study, mobile phlebotomists collected whole blood, serum and a nasopharyngeal or oropharyngeal swab from each participant. Over a roughly 2-month period, participants in the prospective study had the option of providing additional blood draws and questionnaires. Prospective study blood samples were shipped either frozen or at room temperature before DNA extraction. The CDR3 starts with the cysteine, ends with the phenylalanine, and has 11 residues. The retained sequence is limited to the CDR3, 33 bases, with the frame set at the first base. At the junction V is shortened by 6 bases and J by 7 bases, with 7 bases in between. The germline V gene (reference sequence) yields LNHDA for CDR1 and SQIVND for CDR2.

TCRbeta CDR3 regions were amplified from genomic DNA by means of the immunoSEQ Assay, a bias-controlled multiplex PCR. As for the original processing: Nucleated cell counts per sample were estimated from amplification of reference gene primers within the assay. Sequence reads were collapsed and filtered to measure the absolute abundance of every unique TCRbeta CDR3 rearrangement. For each sample, productive Simpson clonality was calculated by taking the square root of Simpson's diversity index across productive rearrangements. TCRdb stores this immuneACCESS table with in-frame sequences only. Part of the clones is absent; in the studies checked, under half of the shortfall reflects unresolved V genes, and no reason is known for the rest. The DNA gave D and trimming, while V, J and clone size come from that table. This sample comprises roughly 340,000 clones, around 87% of them detected only once. In total, the top ten clones hold roughly 2% of the sample.

The TCR sequence derives from a man in his forties in a cohort exposed to, infected with or recovered from COVID-19 (not recorded which). The chain is encoded by TRBV19 joined to TRBJ2-1; no D gene call is confident. The sequenced material came from PBMCs or T cells enriched from blood (not recorded which). The CDR3 reads CASRRRNEQFF. In nucleotides, the sequence is TGTGCCAGTAGAAGGAGAAATGAGCAGTTCTTC.